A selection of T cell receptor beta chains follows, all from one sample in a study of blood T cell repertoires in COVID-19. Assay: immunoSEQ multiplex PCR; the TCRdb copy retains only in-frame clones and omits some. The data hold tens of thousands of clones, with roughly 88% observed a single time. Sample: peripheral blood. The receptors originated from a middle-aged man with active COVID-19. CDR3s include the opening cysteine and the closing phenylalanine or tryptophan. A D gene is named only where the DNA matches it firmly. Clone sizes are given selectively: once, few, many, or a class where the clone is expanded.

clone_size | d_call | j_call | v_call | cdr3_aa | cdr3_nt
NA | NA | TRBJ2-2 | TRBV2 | CASRPLLNTGELFF | TGTGCCAGCAGACCGCTACTGAACACCGGGGAGCTGTTTTTT
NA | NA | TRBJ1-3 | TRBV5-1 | CASRVDNSGNTIYF | TGCGCCAGCAGAGTGGACAACTCTGGAAACACCATATATTTT
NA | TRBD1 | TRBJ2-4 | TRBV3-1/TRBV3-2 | CASSDQGADIQYF | TGTGCCAGCAGCGACCAGGGGGCGGACATTCAGTACTTC
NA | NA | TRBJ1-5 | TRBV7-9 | CASSLGDQPQHF | TGTGCCAGCAGCTTGGGAGATCAGCCCCAGCATTTT
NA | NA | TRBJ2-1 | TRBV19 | CARNEVADDNEQFF | TGTGCCAGGAACGAAGTAGCTGACGACAATGAGCAGTTCTTC
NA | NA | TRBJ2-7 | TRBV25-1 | CASSAFYEQYF | TGTGCCAGCAGTGCCTTCTACGAGCAGTACTTC
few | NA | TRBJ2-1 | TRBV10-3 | CAIRTQSSYNEQFF | TGTGCCATCAGGACACAGAGCTCCTACAATGAGCAGTTCTTC
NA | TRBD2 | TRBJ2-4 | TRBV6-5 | CASRGSGVKNIQYF | TGTGCCAGCAGGGGAAGCGGGGTCAAAAACATTCAGTACTTC
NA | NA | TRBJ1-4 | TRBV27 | CASSFNHEKLFF | TGTGCCAGCAGTTTTAATCATGAAAAACTGTTTTTT
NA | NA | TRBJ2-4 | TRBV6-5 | CASSPDRTSRNIQYF | TGTGCCAGCAGCCCGGACAGAACGAGCAGAAACATTCAGTACTTC
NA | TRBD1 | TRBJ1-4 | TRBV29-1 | CSVVGQGASKLFF | TGCAGCGTTGTCGGACAGGGGGCGAGTAAACTGTTTTTT
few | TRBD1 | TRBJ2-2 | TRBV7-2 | CASSSTGQTGTGELFF | TGTGCCAGCAGCTCAACGGGACAGACGGGCACCGGGGAGCTGTTTTTT
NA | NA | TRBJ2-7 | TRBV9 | CASSGGGGHYEQYF | TGTGCCAGCAGCGGCGGAGGGGGCCACTACGAGCAGTACTTC
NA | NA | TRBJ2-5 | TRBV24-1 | CATSESPGETQYF | TGTGCCACCAGTGAATCCCCAGGGGAGACCCAGTACTTC
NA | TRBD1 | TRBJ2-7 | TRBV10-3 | CAISEGQGYEQYF | TGTGCCATCAGTGAGGGACAGGGATACGAGCAGTACTTC
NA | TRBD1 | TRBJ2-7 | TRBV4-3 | CASSQGVARAGTGASYEQYF | TGCGCCAGCAGCCAAGGCGTCGCCCGCGCTGGCACAGGGGCTTCCTACGAGCAGTACTTC
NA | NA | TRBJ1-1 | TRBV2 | CASSERGFSDTEAFF | TGTGCCAGCAGTGAACGGGGTTTCAGTGACACTGAAGCTTTCTTT
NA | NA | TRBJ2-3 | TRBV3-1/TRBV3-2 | CASSQVAANTQYF | TGTGCCAGCAGCCAAGTCGCCGCGAATACGCAGTATTTT
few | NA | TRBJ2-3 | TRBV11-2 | CASSLDRQGKVSSTDTQYF | TGTGCCAGCAGCTTAGATCGCCAGGGCAAAGTTTCTAGCACAGATACGCAGTATTTT
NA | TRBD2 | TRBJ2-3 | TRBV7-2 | CASRFTSGRVTDTQYF | TGTGCCAGCAGGTTTACTAGCGGGAGGGTCACAGATACGCAGTATTTT
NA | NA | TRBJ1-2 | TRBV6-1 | CASSESGNGYGYTF | TGTGCCAGCAGTGAATCAGGGAACGGTTATGGCTACACCTTC
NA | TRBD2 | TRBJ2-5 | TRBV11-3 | CASSSRGAGGPRETQYF | TGTGCCAGCAGCTCGAGGGGGGCGGGGGGCCCCCGAGAGACCCAGTACTTC
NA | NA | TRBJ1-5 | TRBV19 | CAARGREGNQPQHF | TGTGCCGCCAGAGGCAGGGAGGGAAATCAGCCCCAGCATTTT
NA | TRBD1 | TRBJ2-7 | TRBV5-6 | CASSLTGQGVYEQYF | TGTGCCAGCAGCTTAACGGGACAGGGAGTCTACGAGCAGTACTTC
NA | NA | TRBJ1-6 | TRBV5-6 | CASSFWLSYNSPLHF | TGTGCCAGCAGCTTCTGGCTCTCCTATAATTCACCCCTCCACTTT
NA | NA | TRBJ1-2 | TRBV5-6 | CASSSPQGQSGYTF | TGTGCCAGCAGCTCGCCCCAGGGGCAAAGTGGCTACACCTTC
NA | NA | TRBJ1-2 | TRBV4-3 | CASSQDRRGFYGYTF | TGCGCCAGCAGCCAAGATCGGAGAGGCTTCTATGGCTACACCTTC
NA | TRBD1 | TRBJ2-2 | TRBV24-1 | CATSVAQGVGNAGELFF | TGTGCCACCAGTGTAGCTCAGGGGGTCGGGAACGCCGGGGAGCTGTTTTTT
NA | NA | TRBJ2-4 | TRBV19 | CASGNGGANIQYF | TGTGCCAGTGGGAACGGAGGGGCTAACATTCAGTACTTC
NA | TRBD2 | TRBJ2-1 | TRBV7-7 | CASSRGLAGGGNEQFF | TGTGCTAGCAGTCGCGGACTAGCGGGAGGTGGCAATGAGCAGTTCTTC
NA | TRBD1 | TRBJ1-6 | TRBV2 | CASSEPGQGNSPLHF | TGTGCCAGCAGTGAGCCGGGACAGGGGAATTCACCCCTCCACTTT
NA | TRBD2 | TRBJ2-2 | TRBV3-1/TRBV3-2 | CASSQRGGTHTGELFF | TGTGCCAGCAGCCAGCGGGGGGGGACCCACACCGGGGAGCTGTTTTTT
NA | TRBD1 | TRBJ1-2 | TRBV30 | CAGLGQGAQAPNYGYTF | TGTGCCGGATTGGGACAGGGGGCCCAGGCCCCTAACTATGGCTACACCTTC
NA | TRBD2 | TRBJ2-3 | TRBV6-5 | CASSRAGGNPDTQYF | TGTGCCAGCTCACGAGCGGGAGGTAACCCAGATACGCAGTATTTT
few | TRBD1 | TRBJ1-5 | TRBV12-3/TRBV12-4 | CASSKGGVQPQHF | TGTGCCAGCAGTAAAGGGGGCGTGCAGCCCCAGCATTTT
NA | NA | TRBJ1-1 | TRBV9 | CASSVSPGNTEAFF | TGTGCCAGCAGCGTATCCCCAGGGAACACTGAAGCTTTCTTT
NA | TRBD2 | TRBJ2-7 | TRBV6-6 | CASTTRGGSSYEQYF | TGTGCCAGCACCACCCGGGGGGGGAGCTCCTACGAGCAGTACTTC
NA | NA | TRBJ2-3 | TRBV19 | CASRPRLGSTDTQYF | TGTGCCAGTAGGCCCCGACTAGGGAGCACAGATACGCAGTATTTT
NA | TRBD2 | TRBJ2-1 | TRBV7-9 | CASSLAGGGAFNEQFF | TGTGCCAGCAGCTTAGCGGGCGGGGGGGCCTTCAATGAGCAGTTCTTC
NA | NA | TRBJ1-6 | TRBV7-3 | CASSREGIEGNSPLHF | TGTGCCAGCAGCCGAGAAGGGATCGAGGGAAATTCACCCCTCCACTTT
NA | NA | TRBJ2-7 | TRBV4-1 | CASSPSRFMTYEQYF | TGCGCCAGCAGCCCTTCGAGATTCATGACCTACGAGCAGTACTTC
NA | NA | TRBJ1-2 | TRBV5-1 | CASSKRKRDGYTF | TGCGCCAGCAGCAAGAGGAAGAGGGATGGCTACACCTTC
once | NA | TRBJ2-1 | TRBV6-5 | CASSYSSLNEQFF | TGTGCCAGCAGTTACTCATCCCTTAATGAGCAGTTCTTC
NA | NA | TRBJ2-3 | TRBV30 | CAWSDGRGADTQYF | TGTGCCTGGAGTGACGGCAGGGGAGCAGATACGCAGTATTTT
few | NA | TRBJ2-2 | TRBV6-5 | CASSFREAGELFF | TGTGCCAGCAGTTTTAGGGAGGCCGGGGAGCTGTTTTTT
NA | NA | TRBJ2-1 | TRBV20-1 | CSATEYNEQFF | TGCAGTGCTACCGAGTACAATGAGCAGTTCTTC
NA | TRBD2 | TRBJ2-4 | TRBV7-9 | CASSLLGAGGPQNIQYF | TGTGCCAGCAGCTTGCTGGGGGCGGGAGGGCCCCAAAACATTCAGTACTTC
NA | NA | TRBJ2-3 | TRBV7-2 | CASSAPGLRGYTDTQYF | TGTGCCAGCAGCGCACCGGGACTGAGGGGATACACAGATACGCAGTATTTT
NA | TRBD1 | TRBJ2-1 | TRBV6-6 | CASYLTLGGGSNEQFF | TGTGCCAGCTACCTTACTCTAGGGGGCGGAAGCAATGAGCAGTTCTTC
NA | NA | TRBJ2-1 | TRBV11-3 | CASSLDQANEQFF | TGTGCCAGCAGCTTAGATCAGGCGAATGAGCAGTTCTTC
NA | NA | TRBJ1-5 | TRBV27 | CASSLSGGSQPQHF | TGTGCCAGCAGTCTCTCGGGGGGTTCTCAGCCCCAGCATTTT
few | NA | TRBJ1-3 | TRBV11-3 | CASSLVGSSGNTIYF | TGTGCCAGCAGCTTAGTTGGTAGCTCTGGAAACACCATATATTTT
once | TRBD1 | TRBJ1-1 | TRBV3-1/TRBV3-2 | CASSQTGTEAFF | TGTGCCAGCAGCCAGACAGGGACTGAAGCTTTCTTT
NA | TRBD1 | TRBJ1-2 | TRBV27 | CASSLKGAGGYTF | TGTGCCAGCAGTTTAAAGGGGGCGGGGGGCTACACCTTC
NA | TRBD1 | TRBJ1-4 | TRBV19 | CASMDRADEKLFF | TGTGCCAGTATGGACAGGGCGGATGAAAAACTGTTTTTT
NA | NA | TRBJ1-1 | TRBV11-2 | CASSLLQYEAFF | TGTGCCAGCAGCTTATTACAGTATGAAGCTTTCTTT
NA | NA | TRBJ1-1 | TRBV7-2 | CASSPYGGTEAFF | TGTGCCAGCAGCCCGTACGGGGGCACTGAAGCTTTCTTT